The TCR beta chain described here comes from a study of blood T cells in healthy people across ages. Primed by a sample-barcoded 5' primer and a J-beta primer mix, a second PCR proceeded for about 7 to 11 cycles. TCRdb re-analysed the 5' RACE reads in MiXCR, keeping a single row per CDR3 protein. The table records hundreds of thousands of distinct CDR3 sequences, 62% of them present only once. In germline, CDR1 is SGDLS, CDR2 YYNGEE. V lost 6 bases and J 5 bases, leaving 21 bases between the germline ends. The CDR3 length is 15 residues. The sample holds one count of this clonotype. Sequencing was done on a sample of blood. The chain recombines TRBV9 with TRBJ2-7; TRBD2 is a possible D gene (6 bases). This receptor was obtained from a man aged 25-45 years in good health. CDR3 in amino acids: CASTLAGRSSDEQYF. The CDR3 DNA reads as TGTGCCAGCACCCTTGCAGGGAGGTCTTCGGACGAGCAGTACTTC.